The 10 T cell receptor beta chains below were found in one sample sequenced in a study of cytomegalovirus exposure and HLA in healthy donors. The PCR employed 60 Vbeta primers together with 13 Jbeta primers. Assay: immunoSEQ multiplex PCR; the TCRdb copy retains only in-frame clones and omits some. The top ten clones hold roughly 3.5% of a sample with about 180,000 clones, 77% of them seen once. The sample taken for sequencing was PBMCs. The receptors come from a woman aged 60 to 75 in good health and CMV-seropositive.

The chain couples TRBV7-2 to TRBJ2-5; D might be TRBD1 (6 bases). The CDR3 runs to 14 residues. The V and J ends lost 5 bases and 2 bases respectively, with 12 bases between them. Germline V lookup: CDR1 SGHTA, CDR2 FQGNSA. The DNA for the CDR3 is TGTGCCAGCAGCCTTGGGGGCACTCAAGAGACCCAGTACTTC. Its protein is CASSLGGTQETQYF.

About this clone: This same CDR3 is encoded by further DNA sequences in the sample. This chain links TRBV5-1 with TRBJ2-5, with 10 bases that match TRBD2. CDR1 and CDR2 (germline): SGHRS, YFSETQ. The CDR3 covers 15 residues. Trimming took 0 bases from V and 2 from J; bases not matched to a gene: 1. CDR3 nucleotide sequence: TGCGCCAGCAGCTTGGCACTAGCGGGACAAGAGACCCAGTACTTC. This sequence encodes CASSLALAGQETQYF.

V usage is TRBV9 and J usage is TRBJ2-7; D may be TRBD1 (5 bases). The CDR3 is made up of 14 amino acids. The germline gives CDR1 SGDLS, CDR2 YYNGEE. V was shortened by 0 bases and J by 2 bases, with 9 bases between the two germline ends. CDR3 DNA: TGTGCCAGCAGCGTAGATGGGGCCACCTACGAGCAGTACTTC. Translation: CASSVDGATYEQYF.

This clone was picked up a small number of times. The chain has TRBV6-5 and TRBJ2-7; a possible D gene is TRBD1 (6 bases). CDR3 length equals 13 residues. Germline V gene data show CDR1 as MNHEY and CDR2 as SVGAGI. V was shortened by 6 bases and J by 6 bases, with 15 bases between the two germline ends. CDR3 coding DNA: TGTGCCAGCAGGGCACAGGGCACCGCCGAGCAGTACTTC. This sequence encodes CASRAQGTAEQYF.

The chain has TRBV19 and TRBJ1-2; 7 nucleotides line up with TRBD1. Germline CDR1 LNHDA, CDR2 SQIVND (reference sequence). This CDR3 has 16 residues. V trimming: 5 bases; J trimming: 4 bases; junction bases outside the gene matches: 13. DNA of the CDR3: TGTGCCAGTAGTCCGGCATTACAGGGGTCCTTCTATGGCTACACCTTC. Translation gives CASSPALQGSFYGYTF.

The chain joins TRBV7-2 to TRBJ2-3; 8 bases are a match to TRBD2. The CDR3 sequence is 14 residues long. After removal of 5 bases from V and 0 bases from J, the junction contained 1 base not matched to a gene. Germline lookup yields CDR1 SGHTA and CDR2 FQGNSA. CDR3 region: CASSRGGSTDTQYF. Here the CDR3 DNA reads TGTGCCAGCAGCCGGGGGGGGAGCACAGATACGCAGTATTTT.

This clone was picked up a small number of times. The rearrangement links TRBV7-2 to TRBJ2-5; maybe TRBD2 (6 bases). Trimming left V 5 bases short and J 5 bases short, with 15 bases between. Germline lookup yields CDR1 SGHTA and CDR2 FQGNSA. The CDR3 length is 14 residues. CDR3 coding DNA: TGTGCCAGCAGCCCGGGACTGCCTGGGGAGACCCAGTACTTC. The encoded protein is CASSPGLPGETQYF.

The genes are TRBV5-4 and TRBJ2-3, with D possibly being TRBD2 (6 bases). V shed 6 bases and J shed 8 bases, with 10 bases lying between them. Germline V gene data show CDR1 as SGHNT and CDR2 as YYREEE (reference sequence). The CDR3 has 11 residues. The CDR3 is CASNSGSTQYF. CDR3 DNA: TGTGCCAGCAACTCCGGGAGTACGCAGTATTTT.

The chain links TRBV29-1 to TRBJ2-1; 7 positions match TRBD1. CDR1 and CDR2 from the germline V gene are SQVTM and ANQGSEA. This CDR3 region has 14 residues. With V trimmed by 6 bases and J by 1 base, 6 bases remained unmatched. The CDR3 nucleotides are TGCAGCGTCCCGGACAGGCCATCCTACAATGAGCAGTTCTTC. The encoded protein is CSVPDRPSYNEQFF.

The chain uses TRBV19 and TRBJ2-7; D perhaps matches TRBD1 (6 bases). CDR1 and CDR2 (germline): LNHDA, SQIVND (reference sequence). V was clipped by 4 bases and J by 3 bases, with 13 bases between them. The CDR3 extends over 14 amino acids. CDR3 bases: TGTGCCAGTAGTAACTTGGGGGCGAGCTACGAGCAGTACTTC. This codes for CASSNLGASYEQYF.